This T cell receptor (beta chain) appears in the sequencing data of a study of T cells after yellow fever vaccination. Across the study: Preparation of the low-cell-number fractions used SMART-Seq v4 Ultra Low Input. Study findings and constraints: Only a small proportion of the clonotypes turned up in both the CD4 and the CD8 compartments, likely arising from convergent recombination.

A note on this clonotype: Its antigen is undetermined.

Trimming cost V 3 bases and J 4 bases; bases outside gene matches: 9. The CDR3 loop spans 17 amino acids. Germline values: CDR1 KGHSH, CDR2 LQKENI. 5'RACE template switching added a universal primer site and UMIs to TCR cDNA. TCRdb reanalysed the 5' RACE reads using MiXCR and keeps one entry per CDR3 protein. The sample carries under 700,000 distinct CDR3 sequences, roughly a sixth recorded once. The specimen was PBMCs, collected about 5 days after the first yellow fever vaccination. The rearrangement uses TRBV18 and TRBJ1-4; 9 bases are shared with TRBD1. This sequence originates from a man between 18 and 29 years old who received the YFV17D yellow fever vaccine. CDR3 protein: CASSPGQGRKDNEKLFF. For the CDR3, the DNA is TGTGCCAGCTCACCGGGACAGGGAAGAAAGGATAATGAAAAACTGTTTTTT.